This T cell receptor beta chain was identified during a study of blood T cell repertoires in COVID-19. CDR3 length: 15 residues. From germline, CDR1 is SGHTA and CDR2 FQGNSA. The V gene end was trimmed by 3 bases and the J gene end by 6 bases; junction bases not matched to a gene: 7. Allocation to cohorts depended on clinical history reported by the participants. In the authors' workflow: Amplified reference gene primers provided the basis for estimating nucleated cell counts. Sequenced by immunoSEQ multiplex PCR; TCRdb stores in-frame clones only, minus some. V and J calls and clone size are those listed in that table; D and trimming were worked out from the DNA. This table has a few hundred thousand clones, over 70% appearing once.

Material: PBMCs or T cells enriched from blood (not recorded which). V usage is TRBV7-2 and J usage is TRBJ1-4, with 7 nucleotides matching TRBD1. The TCR sequence derives from a woman in her thirties or forties who had been exposed to COVID-19. DNA of the CDR3: TGTGCCAGCAGCTTCCGGTTGGGGACAGATGAAAAACTGTTTTTT. As protein: CASSFRLGTDEKLFF.